This TCR beta chain derives from a study of somatic mutations in cytotoxic T cells in rheumatoid arthritis. Study context: A subset of V beta antibody-stained T-cell populations was isolated by flow sorting, reaching nearly 100% purity, and this subset included V beta1+ cells that went on to TCRB sequencing. Study-wide results and caveats: The authors did not adjust the slight TRBV07 underrepresentation in rheumatoid arthritis patients for multiple comparisons.

Worth noting for this clone: No antigen is known for it.

Germline-derived CDR1 and CDR2 are SGHAT and FQNNGV. This CDR3 is built from 16 residues. V gave up 8 bases and J gave up 4 bases, with 24 bases separating them. Assay: immunoSEQ multiplex PCR; the TCRdb copy retains only in-frame clones and omits some. Among approximately 12,000 clones listed, around 83% were seen once. The chain recombines TRBV11-2 with TRBJ2-7, with D maybe TRBD2 (7 bases). This receptor was identified in a woman in her sixties in good health. The sample comprised CD8+ T cells sorted from blood. CDR3 bases: TGTGCCAGCCACTTAAAGGGGGGGAGGGGCTTATACGAGCAGTACGTC. It specifies CASHLKGGRGLYEQYV.